A selection of T cell receptor beta chains follows, all from one sample in a study of vaccination effects on CD4 cells after COVID-19. TCRdb keeps only in-frame clones here, not all; method: immunoSEQ multiplex PCR. The data show about 22,000 clones, around 70% seen once. Their recognized antigens are unknown. The sequenced sample was CD4+ T cells from PBMCs cultured with HCoV-NL63 spike peptides, obtained after COVID-19 vaccination. Source of these receptors: a human donor who received a COVID-19 vaccine. CDR3s include the opening cysteine and the closing phenylalanine or tryptophan. The D gene is left open where the match is weak. Size is omitted from some rows. Given values are once, few, many or a class for expanded clones.

cdr3_aa: CASSNSREIYGYTF
cdr3_nt: TGCGCCAGCAGCAATAGCAGGGAGATCTATGGCTACACCTTC
d_call: -
clone_size: -
j_call: TRBJ1-2
v_call: TRBV10-2

cdr3_aa: CASSVATPVGTDTQYF
cdr3_nt: TGTGCCAGCAGCGTAGCTACCCCTGTGGGCACAGATACGCAGTATTTT
d_call: -
clone_size: once
j_call: TRBJ2-3
v_call: TRBV9

cdr3_aa: CASSYFSATNEKLFF
cdr3_nt: TGTGCCAGCTCATACTTCAGTGCAACTAATGAAAAACTGTTTTTT
d_call: -
clone_size: -
j_call: TRBJ1-4
v_call: TRBV18

cdr3_aa: CASSLKSLYNEQFF
cdr3_nt: TGTGCCAGCAGTTTAAAGTCCCTATACAATGAGCAGTTCTTC
d_call: -
clone_size: -
j_call: TRBJ2-1
v_call: TRBV27

cdr3_aa: CASSMASAGYDYEQYF
cdr3_nt: TGTGCCAGTAGTATGGCCTCGGCGGGTTACGACTACGAGCAGTACTTC
d_call: -
clone_size: -
j_call: TRBJ2-7
v_call: TRBV19

cdr3_aa: CASRPGTGVTYEQYF
cdr3_nt: TGTGCCAGCAGACCCGGGACAGGGGTCACCTACGAGCAGTACTTC
d_call: TRBD1
clone_size: -
j_call: TRBJ2-7
v_call: TRBV7-9

cdr3_aa: CASSRTSGGYEQYF
cdr3_nt: TGTGCCAGCAGCAGGACTAGCGGGGGCTACGAGCAGTACTTC
d_call: TRBD2
clone_size: once
j_call: TRBJ2-7
v_call: TRBV27

cdr3_aa: CASSEIGLAGYEQYF
cdr3_nt: TGCGCCAGCAGTGAGATAGGACTAGCGGGTTACGAGCAGTACTTC
d_call: TRBD2
clone_size: few
j_call: TRBJ2-7
v_call: TRBV10-2

cdr3_aa: CASSPGQDYGYTF
cdr3_nt: TGTGCCAGCAGCCCGGGACAGGACTATGGCTACACCTTC
d_call: TRBD1
clone_size: medium-sized
j_call: TRBJ1-2
v_call: TRBV11-2

cdr3_aa: CASSLLPRSGRAGDEQFF
cdr3_nt: TGTGCCAGCAGTTTACTCCCCAGGAGCGGGAGGGCCGGCGATGAGCAGTTCTTC
d_call: TRBD2
clone_size: -
j_call: TRBJ2-1
v_call: TRBV27

cdr3_aa: CASSLSGTLMNTEAFF
cdr3_nt: TGTGCCAGTAGTCTTAGCGGGACACTCATGAACACTGAAGCTTTCTTT
d_call: -
clone_size: -
j_call: TRBJ1-1
v_call: TRBV19

cdr3_aa: CASSLSRDSIRGYF
cdr3_nt: TGCGCCAGCAGCTTGTCCCGGGACTCTATCCGGGGGTATTTT
d_call: -
clone_size: -
j_call: TRBJ2-3
v_call: TRBV5-1

cdr3_aa: CASSLEQANTIYF
cdr3_nt: TGTGCCAGCAGCTTGGAACAGGCAAACACCATATATTTT
d_call: -
clone_size: -
j_call: TRBJ1-3
v_call: TRBV5-4

cdr3_aa: CASTSTYEQYF
cdr3_nt: TGTGCCAGCACCTCGACCTACGAGCAGTACTTC
d_call: -
clone_size: few
j_call: TRBJ2-7
v_call: TRBV2

cdr3_aa: CASSPPGQGAGDTQYF
cdr3_nt: TGCGCCAGCAGCCCGCCGGGACAGGGGGCTGGGGATACGCAGTATTTT
d_call: TRBD1
clone_size: -
j_call: TRBJ2-3
v_call: TRBV5-1

cdr3_aa: CASSYLSGSTDTQYF
cdr3_nt: TGTGCCAGCAGTTACCTCTCAGGGAGCACAGATACGCAGTATTTT
d_call: -
clone_size: -
j_call: TRBJ2-3
v_call: TRBV6-6

cdr3_aa: CASSLTSGRVNEQFF
cdr3_nt: TGTGCCAGCAGCTTAACGAGCGGGAGAGTGAATGAGCAGTTCTTC
d_call: TRBD2
clone_size: -
j_call: TRBJ2-1
v_call: TRBV5-4

cdr3_aa: CASSGPLRGTEAFF
cdr3_nt: TGCGCCAGCAGCGGACCCCTCCGGGGCACTGAAGCTTTCTTT
d_call: -
clone_size: few
j_call: TRBJ1-1
v_call: TRBV4-1

cdr3_aa: CAISAGLLDYGYTF
cdr3_nt: TGTGCCATCAGTGCGGGCCTACTCGACTATGGCTACACCTTC
d_call: -
clone_size: -
j_call: TRBJ1-2
v_call: TRBV10-3

cdr3_aa: CASSPRSGGGLDGYTF
cdr3_nt: TGTGCCAGCAGCCCGAGATCAGGGGGCGGGCTGGATGGCTACACCTTC
d_call: TRBD1
clone_size: -
j_call: TRBJ1-2
v_call: TRBV9

cdr3_aa: CASSLVGAGDYRANVLTF
cdr3_nt: TGTGCCAGCAGCTTGGTGGGGGCCGGGGATTACCGGGCCAACGTCCTGACTTTC
d_call: -
clone_size: -
j_call: TRBJ2-6
v_call: TRBV5-6

cdr3_aa: CASSPPGLAGNTDTQYF
cdr3_nt: TGTGCCAGCTCACCCCCGGGACTAGCGGGGAACACAGATACGCAGTATTTT
d_call: TRBD2
clone_size: -
j_call: TRBJ2-3
v_call: TRBV18

cdr3_aa: CATSRREVTQTSGNTIYF
cdr3_nt: TGTGCCACCAGCAGACGAGAAGTGACGCAAACCTCTGGAAACACCATATATTTT
d_call: -
clone_size: few
j_call: TRBJ1-3
v_call: TRBV15

cdr3_aa: CASSPQETQYF
cdr3_nt: TGTGCCAGCTCACCCCAAGAGACCCAGTACTTC
d_call: -
clone_size: -
j_call: TRBJ2-5
v_call: TRBV18

cdr3_aa: CASSRKQGAYNEKLFF
cdr3_nt: TGTGCCAGCAGCCGAAAACAGGGGGCTTATAATGAAAAACTGTTTTTT
d_call: TRBD1
clone_size: -
j_call: TRBJ1-4
v_call: TRBV5-6

cdr3_aa: CASGAGGGYGYTF
cdr3_nt: TGTGCCAGTGGCGCAGGGGGGGGCTATGGCTACACCTTC
d_call: TRBD1
clone_size: -
j_call: TRBJ1-2
v_call: TRBV19

cdr3_aa: CASSISQANTGELFF
cdr3_nt: TGTGCCAGCAGCATTTCACAGGCGAACACCGGGGAGCTGTTTTTT
d_call: -
clone_size: few
j_call: TRBJ2-2
v_call: TRBV5-4

cdr3_aa: CASSLKKNTGELFF
cdr3_nt: TGCGCCAGCAGCTTGAAAAAAAACACCGGGGAGCTGTTTTTT
d_call: -
clone_size: -
j_call: TRBJ2-2
v_call: TRBV5-1

cdr3_aa: CASSDSSGGATDTQYF
cdr3_nt: TGTGCCAGCAGTGACTCTAGCGGGGGGGCCACAGATACGCAGTATTTT
d_call: TRBD2
clone_size: -
j_call: TRBJ2-3
v_call: TRBV6-4

cdr3_aa: CASSYMTGQDIGYGYTF
cdr3_nt: TGTGCCAGCAGTTATATGACGGGACAGGATATTGGCTATGGCTACACCTTC
d_call: TRBD1
clone_size: once
j_call: TRBJ1-2
v_call: TRBV6-2/TRBV6-3

cdr3_aa: CASSGDRGYNEQFF
cdr3_nt: TGCGCCAGCAGCGGGGACAGGGGGTACAATGAGCAGTTCTTC
d_call: TRBD1
clone_size: large
j_call: TRBJ2-1
v_call: TRBV5-1

cdr3_aa: CASMTTSGSFYEQFF
cdr3_nt: TGTGCCAGCATGACGACTAGCGGGAGCTTCTATGAGCAGTTCTTC
d_call: TRBD2
clone_size: -
j_call: TRBJ2-1
v_call: TRBV6-5

cdr3_aa: CASSLTGGQGSPLHF
cdr3_nt: TGTGCCAGCAGTTTAACCGGAGGACAGGGATCACCCCTCCACTTT
d_call: TRBD1
clone_size: few
j_call: TRBJ1-6
v_call: TRBV6-5

cdr3_aa: CASSYGTGTGANVLTF
cdr3_nt: TGTGCCAGCAGTTACGGAACAGGAACTGGGGCCAACGTCCTGACTTTC
d_call: -
clone_size: -
j_call: TRBJ2-6
v_call: TRBV6-5

cdr3_aa: CASSLDGGATDTQYF
cdr3_nt: TGTGCCAGCAGCTTAGACGGGGGAGCCACAGATACGCAGTATTTT
d_call: -
clone_size: -
j_call: TRBJ2-3
v_call: TRBV7-7

cdr3_aa: CATSDFGRGGPETQYF
cdr3_nt: TGTGCCACCAGTGATTTCGGGCGGGGGGGCCCGGAGACCCAGTACTTC
d_call: TRBD2
clone_size: -
j_call: TRBJ2-5
v_call: TRBV24-1